This TCR beta chain was retrieved from a study of Graves' ophthalmopathy and Graves' hyperthyroidism. Study-level information: Sampling took place at initial diagnosis, with peripheral blood obtained before any treatment. Findings and caveats of the study: Most expanded thyroid clonotypes above 0.001 frequency also appeared in blood.

Investigators amplified TCR beta CDR3 regions from RNA transcripts. Following a first-round RT-PCR that used HTBI primers, a second-round multiplex PCR was carried out. TCRdb itself ran the multiplex PCR reads through MiXCR, one entry per CDR3 protein. Here the sample spans 300,000 to 350,000 distinct CDR3 sequences, about 17% being singletons. PBMCs were obtained from about 9.5 ml of fresh peripheral blood. This clonotype has a count of ten or more. Its target is not known. Specimen: peripheral blood. The sequence was collected from an adult man with Graves' ophthalmopathy.

The CDR3 loop is CASSLKFSGGSYEQYF. In nucleotides, the CDR3 is TGTGCCAGCAGTTTAAAATTTAGCGGGGGTTCCTACGAGCAGTACTTC. The chain combines TRBV12-3 or TRBV12-4 with TRBJ2-7, with TRBD2 matching 9 bases. After removal of 2 bases from V and 1 base from J, the junction contained 6 bases not matched to a gene. CDR3 length equals 16 residues.